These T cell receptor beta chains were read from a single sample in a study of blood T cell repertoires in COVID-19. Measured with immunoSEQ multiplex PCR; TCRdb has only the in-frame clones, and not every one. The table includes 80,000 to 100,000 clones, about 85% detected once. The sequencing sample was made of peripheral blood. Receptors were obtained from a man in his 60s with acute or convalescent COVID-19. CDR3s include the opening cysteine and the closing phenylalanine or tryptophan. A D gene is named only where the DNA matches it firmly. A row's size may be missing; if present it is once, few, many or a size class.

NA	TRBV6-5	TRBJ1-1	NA	CASSYSAGTEAFF	TGTGCCAGCAGTTACTCCGCGGGGACTGAAGCTTTCTTT
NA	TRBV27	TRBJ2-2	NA	CASSFWGVKNTGELFF	TGTGCCAGCAGTTTCTGGGGGGTCAAGAACACCGGGGAGCTGTTTTTT
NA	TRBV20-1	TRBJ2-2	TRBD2	CSASSGRNTGELFF	TGCAGTGCTAGTAGCGGGAGGAACACCGGGGAGCTGTTTTTT
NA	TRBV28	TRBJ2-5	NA	CASSFEGRGVETQYF	TGTGCCAGCAGTTTTGAGGGCAGGGGGGTAGAAACCCAGTACTTC
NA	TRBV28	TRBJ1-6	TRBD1	CASRTQNRGHSPLHF	TGTGCCAGCAGGACCCAAAACAGGGGACATTCACCCCTCCACTTT
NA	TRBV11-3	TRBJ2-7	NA	CASSFDSYEQYF	TGTGCCAGCAGCTTTGACAGTTACGAGCAGTACTTC
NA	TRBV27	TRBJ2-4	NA	CASGYKGDIQYF	TGTGCCAGCGGGTATAAGGGGGACATTCAGTACTTC
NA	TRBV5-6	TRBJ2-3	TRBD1	CASSLRNRDRVTDTQYF	TGTGCCAGCAGCTTAAGAAACCGGGACAGAGTCACAGATACGCAGTATTTT
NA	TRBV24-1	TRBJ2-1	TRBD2	CATSATSGRRFYNEQFF	TGTGCCACCAGTGCGACTAGCGGGAGAAGGTTTTACAATGAGCAGTTCTTC
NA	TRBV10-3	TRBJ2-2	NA	CAISGGGSTNTGELFF	TGTGCCATCAGTGGAGGAGGGAGCACGAACACCGGGGAGCTGTTTTTT
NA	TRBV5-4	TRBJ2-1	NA	CASSLVSGEQFF	TGTGCCAGCAGCTTGGTGAGCGGTGAGCAGTTCTTC
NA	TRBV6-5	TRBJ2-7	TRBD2	CASSYSLAGPHEQYF	TGTGCCAGCAGTTACTCTCTAGCGGGTCCCCACGAGCAGTACTTC
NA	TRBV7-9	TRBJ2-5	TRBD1	CASSLPTGVETQYF	TGTGCCAGCAGCTTACCTACAGGGGTGGAGACCCAGTACTTC
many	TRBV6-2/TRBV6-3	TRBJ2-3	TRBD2	CASSYNPHGTRRTDTQYF	TGTGCCAGCAGTTATAATCCCCACGGGACTAGACGCACAGATACGCAGTATTTT
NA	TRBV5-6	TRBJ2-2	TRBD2	CASSPTSDGELFF	TGTGCCAGCAGCCCTACTAGCGACGGGGAGCTGTTTTTT
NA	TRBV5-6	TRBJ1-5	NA	CASSFGIASPQHF	TGTGCCAGCAGCTTCGGGATCGCCTCGCCCCAGCATTTT
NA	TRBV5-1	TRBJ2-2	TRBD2	CASSLALSGSFHTGELFF	TGCGCCAGCAGCTTGGCCCTTAGCGGGAGCTTCCACACCGGGGAGCTGTTTTTT
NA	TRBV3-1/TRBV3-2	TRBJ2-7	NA	CASSRGTSPYEQYF	TGTGCCAGCAGCCGCGGGACCTCCCCCTACGAGCAGTACTTC
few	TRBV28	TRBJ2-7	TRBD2	CASGRNGLAAYEQYF	TGTGCCAGCGGCCGAAACGGACTAGCAGCCTACGAGCAGTACTTC
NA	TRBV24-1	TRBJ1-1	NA	CATSRTGDMNTEAFF	TGTGCCACCTCCCGCACCGGGGATATGAACACTGAAGCTTTCTTT
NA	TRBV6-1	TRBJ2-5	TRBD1	CASSEGLGYRGVETQYF	TGTGCCAGCAGTGAAGGGTTAGGTTACAGGGGAGTGGAGACCCAGTACTTC
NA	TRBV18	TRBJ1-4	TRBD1	CASSPDRNEKLFF	TGTGCCAGCTCCCCGGACAGGAATGAAAAACTGTTTTTT
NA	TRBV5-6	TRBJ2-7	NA	CASSLEGRGNEQYF	TGTGCCAGCAGCTTGGAGGGCAGGGGCAACGAGCAGTACTTC
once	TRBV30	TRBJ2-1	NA	CAWTGPKGAGEQFF	TGTGCCTGGACCGGGCCTAAGGGTGCAGGGGAGCAGTTCTTC
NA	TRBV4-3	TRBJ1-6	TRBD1	CASSQWDSNSPLHF	TGCGCCAGCAGCCAATGGGACAGTAATTCACCCCTCCACTTT
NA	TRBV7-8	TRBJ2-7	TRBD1	CASQDREGSYEQYF	TGTGCCAGCCAGGACAGGGAAGGATCCTACGAGCAGTACTTC
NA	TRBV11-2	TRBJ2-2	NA	CASSPQIVTELFF	TGTGCCAGCAGCCCGCAGATTGTTACGGAGCTGTTTTTT
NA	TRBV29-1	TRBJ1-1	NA	CSVDRGFNTEAFF	TGCAGCGTTGATAGGGGATTTAACACTGAAGCTTTCTTT
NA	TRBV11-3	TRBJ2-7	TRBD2	CASSFGGSGSQQYF	TGTGCCAGCAGCTTTGGCGGGAGTGGTTCGCAGCAGTACTTC
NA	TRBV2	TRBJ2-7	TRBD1	CASSLPQGVSYEQYF	TGTGCCAGCAGTCTTCCGCAGGGGGTGTCCTACGAGCAGTACTTC
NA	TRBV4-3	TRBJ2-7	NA	CASSPTRGSPYEQYF	TGCGCCAGCAGCCCGACTCGGGGGTCTCCCTACGAGCAGTACTTC
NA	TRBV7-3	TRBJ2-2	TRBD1	CASSAQGADTGELFF	TGTGCCAGCAGCGCACAGGGGGCTGACACCGGGGAGCTGTTTTTT
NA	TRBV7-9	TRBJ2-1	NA	CASSSQKNNEQFF	TGTGCCAGCAGCTCCCAAAAAAATAATGAGCAGTTCTTC
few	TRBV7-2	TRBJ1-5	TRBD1	CASSPTTGILNQPQHF	TGTGCCAGCAGCCCGACGACAGGGATACTAAATCAGCCCCAGCATTTT
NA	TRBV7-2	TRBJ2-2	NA	CASSPDSTGELFF	TGTGCCAGCAGCCCGGACTCCACCGGGGAGCTGTTTTTT
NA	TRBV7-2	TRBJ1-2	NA	CASSPMESGPGYTF	TGTGCCAGCAGCCCGATGGAGTCAGGGCCTGGCTACACCTTC
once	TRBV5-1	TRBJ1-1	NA	CASSLRENTEAFF	TGCGCCAGCAGCTTAAGAGAAAACACTGAAGCTTTCTTT
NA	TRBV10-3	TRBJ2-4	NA	CAISESRENIQYF	TGTGCCATCAGTGAGTCGCGGGAAAACATTCAGTACTTC
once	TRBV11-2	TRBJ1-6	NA	CASSLEGGFNSPLHF	TGTGCCAGCAGCTTAGAAGGAGGGTTTAATTCACCCCTCCACTTT
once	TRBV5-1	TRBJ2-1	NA	CASSLEPLMWQFF	TGCGCCAGCAGCTTGGAGCCCCTAATGTGGCAGTTCTTC
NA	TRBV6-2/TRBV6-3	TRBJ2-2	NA	CASSYDGSAHTGELFF	TGTGCCAGCAGTTATGATGGGAGTGCACACACCGGGGAGCTGTTTTTT
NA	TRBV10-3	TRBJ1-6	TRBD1	CAISESETGFYNSPLHF	TGTGCCATCAGTGAGTCGGAGACAGGGTTCTATAATTCACCCCTCCACTTT
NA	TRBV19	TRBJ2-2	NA	CASSIGELNTGELFF	TGTGCCAGTAGTATAGGGGAGCTGAACACCGGGGAGCTGTTTTTT
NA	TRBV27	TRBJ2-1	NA	CASSLSRTGYNEQFF	TGTGCCAGCAGCCTATCCCGTACGGGATACAATGAGCAGTTCTTC
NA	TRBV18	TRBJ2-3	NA	CASSPYTDTQYF	TGTGCCAGCTCACCTTACACAGATACGCAGTATTTT
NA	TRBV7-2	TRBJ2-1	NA	CASSLGTGRGGEQFF	TGTGCCAGCAGCTTGGGGACAGGCAGGGGGGGTGAGCAGTTCTTC